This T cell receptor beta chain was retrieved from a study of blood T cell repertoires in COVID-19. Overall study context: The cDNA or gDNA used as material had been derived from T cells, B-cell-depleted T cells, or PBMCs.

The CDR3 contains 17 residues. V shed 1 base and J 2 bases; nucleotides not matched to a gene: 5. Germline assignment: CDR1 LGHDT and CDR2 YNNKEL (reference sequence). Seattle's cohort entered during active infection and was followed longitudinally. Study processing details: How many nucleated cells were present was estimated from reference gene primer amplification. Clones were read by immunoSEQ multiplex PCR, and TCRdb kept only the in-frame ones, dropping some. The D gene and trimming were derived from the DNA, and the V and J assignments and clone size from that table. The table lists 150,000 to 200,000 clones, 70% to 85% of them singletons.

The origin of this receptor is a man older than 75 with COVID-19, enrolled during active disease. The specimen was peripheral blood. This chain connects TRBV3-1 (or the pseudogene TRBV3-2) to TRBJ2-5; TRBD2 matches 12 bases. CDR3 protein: CASSQGGLAGYQETQYF. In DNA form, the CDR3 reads TGTGCCAGCAGCCAAGGCGGACTAGCGGGGTATCAAGAGACCCAGTACTTC.